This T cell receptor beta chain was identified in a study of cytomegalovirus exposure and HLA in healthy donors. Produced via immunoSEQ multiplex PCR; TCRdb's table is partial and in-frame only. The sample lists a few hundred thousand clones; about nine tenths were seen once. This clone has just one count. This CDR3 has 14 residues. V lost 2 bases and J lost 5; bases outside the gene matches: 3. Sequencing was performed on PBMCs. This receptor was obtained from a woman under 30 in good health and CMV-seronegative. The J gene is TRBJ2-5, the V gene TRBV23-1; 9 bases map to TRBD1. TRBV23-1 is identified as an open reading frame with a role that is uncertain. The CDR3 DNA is TGCGCCAGCAGTCAACGGGACAGGGTGGAGACCCAGTACTTC. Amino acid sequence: CASSQRDRVETQYF.